A selection of T cell receptor beta chains follows, all from one sample in a study of T cells after posttransplantation cyclophosphamide. Data came from immunoSEQ multiplex PCR; TCRdb stores just in-frame clones and leaves some out. The repertoire yields roughly 10,000 clones, none seen only once; the top ten contain 26%. This material consisted of PBMCs, taken after allogeneic stem cell transplant with posttransplant cyclophosphamide. The receptors derive from a female patient in her forties who received an allogeneic stem cell transplant from a related donor, was CMV-positive, and had no GVHD. Some T cells may arise from the graft donor. Both conserved end residues are part of each CDR3. The D gene is left open where the match is weak. Only some rows state a clone size, as once, few, many or a class for expanded clones.

j_call | clone_size | d_call | cdr3_length | v_call | cdr3_aa | cdr3_nt
TRBJ1-1 | many | TRBD1 | 15 | TRBV10-1 | CASSAQGAEDTEAFF | TGCGCCAGCAGTGCTCAGGGGGCGGAGGACACTGAAGCTTTCTTT
TRBJ2-3 | many | . | 16 | TRBV5-6 | CASSLRGTGFSDTQYF | TGTGCCAGCAGCTTGAGGGGAACAGGGTTCTCAGATACGCAGTATTTT
TRBJ2-7 | many | . | 14 | TRBV19 | CASSMGRGPYEQYF | TGTGCCAGTAGTATGGGTAGAGGGCCCTACGAGCAGTACTTC
TRBJ2-5 | many | . | 12 | TRBV6-2/TRBV6-3 | CARKSAEETQYF | TGTGCCCGCAAATCCGCGGAGGAGACCCAGTACTTC
TRBJ1-1 | many | TRBD1 | 15 | TRBV4-1 | CASSRTGTANTEAFF | TGCGCCAGCAGCCGGACCGGGACAGCGAACACTGAAGCTTTCTTT
TRBJ1-1 | many | TRBD1 | 15 | TRBV7-6 | CASSHDDRGGTEAFF | TGTGCCAGCAGCCACGACGACAGGGGAGGAACTGAAGCTTTCTTT
TRBJ2-1 | many | TRBD2 | 16 | TRBV6-5 | CASSYSALAGNNEQFF | TGTGCCAGCAGTTACTCGGCCCTAGCGGGCAACAATGAGCAGTTCTTC
TRBJ2-7 | few | TRBD1 | 15 | TRBV5-4 | CASSDRTGLSYEQYF | TGTGCCAGCAGCGATCGGACAGGGCTCTCCTACGAGCAGTACTTC
TRBJ2-7 | many | . | 12 | TRBV5-1 | CASSLVSYEQYF | TGCGCCAGCAGCTTGGTATCCTACGAGCAGTACTTC
TRBJ2-1 | many | . | 14 | TRBV19 | CASSSGGVPNEQFF | TGTGCCAGTAGTTCCGGCGGGGTACCCAATGAGCAGTTCTTC
TRBJ1-6 | many | . | 14 | TRBV14 | CASSHMTYNSPLHF | TGTGCCAGCAGCCATATGACTTATAATTCACCCCTCCACTTT
TRBJ2-7 | many | TRBD2 | 16 | TRBV10-1 | CASSDFGLADVYEQYF | TGCGCCAGCAGTGACTTTGGACTAGCGGACGTCTACGAGCAGTACTTC
TRBJ2-7 | many | . | 16 | TRBV7-2 | CASSLDPGHSSYEQYF | TGTGCCAGCAGCTTAGATCCGGGACACAGTTCCTACGAGCAGTACTTC
TRBJ2-1 | many | TRBD2 | 15 | TRBV2 | CASSEGTSGVNEQFF | TGTGCCAGCAGTGAAGGGACTAGCGGGGTCAATGAGCAGTTCTTC
TRBJ1-2 | many | . | 14 | TRBV5-1 | CASSPDSTNYGYTF | TGCGCCAGCAGCCCGGACAGTACTAACTATGGCTACACCTTC
TRBJ2-5 | many | . | 14 | TRBV7-9 | CASSLRVSQETQYF | TGTGCCAGCAGCTTACGGGTCAGCCAAGAGACCCAGTACTTC
TRBJ2-2 | many | . | 14 | TRBV9 | CASSDPVNTGELFF | TGTGCCAGCAGCGATCCAGTGAACACCGGGGAGCTGTTTTTT
TRBJ2-7 | many | . | 14 | TRBV19 | CASSMSRGPYEQYF | TGTGCCAGTAGTATGTCGAGAGGGCCCTACGAGCAGTACTTC
TRBJ2-7 | many | . | 14 | TRBV9 | CASSVGEGPYEQYF | TGTGCCAGCAGCGTAGGAGAAGGGCCCTACGAGCAGTACTTC
TRBJ2-7 | many | . | 15 | TRBV2 | CASRDSHRQAYEQYF | TGTGCCAGCAGGGATAGCCACCGACAGGCCTACGAGCAGTACTTC
TRBJ2-1 | many | TRBD1 | 18 | TRBV6-1 | CASSEWGTGSGSYNEQFF | TGTGCCAGCAGTGAATGGGGGACAGGGAGTGGATCCTACAATGAGCAGTTCTTC
TRBJ2-5 | . | . | 13 | TRBV7-2 | CASSLARQETQYF | TGTGCCAGCAGCTTAGCTCGGCAAGAGACCCAGTACTTC
TRBJ1-2 | many | TRBD1 | 13 | TRBV18 | CASSVTGGYGYTF | TGTGCCAGCTCAGTAACAGGGGGGTATGGCTACACCTTC
TRBJ2-3 | few | TRBD2 | 18 | TRBV29-1 | CSVDSLLAGASSTDTQYF | TGCAGCGTTGACTCGTTACTAGCGGGGGCCTCTAGCACAGATACGCAGTATTTT
TRBJ1-6 | many | TRBD1 | 17 | TRBV19 | CASSARQGNSYNSPLHF | TGTGCCAGTAGTGCAAGACAGGGTAACTCCTATAATTCACCCCTCCACTTT
TRBJ2-6 | . | TRBD1 | 17 | TRBV9 | CASSPIQGASGANVLTF | TGTGCCAGCAGCCCAATACAGGGGGCCTCTGGGGCCAACGTCCTGACTTTC
TRBJ1-2 | many | . | 13 | TRBV9 | CASSGGGRRGYTF | TGTGCCAGCAGCGGCGGGGGGCGTCGGGGCTACACCTTC
TRBJ2-7 | many | TRBD1 | 16 | TRBV5-1 | CASSTYPGQGTNEQYF | TGCGCCAGCAGCACCTACCCGGGACAGGGCACCAACGAGCAGTACTTC
TRBJ1-1 | many | . | 15 | TRBV9 | CASSVTGWDSAEAFF | TGTGCCAGCAGCGTAACGGGGTGGGACTCAGCTGAAGCTTTCTTT
TRBJ1-3 | many | TRBD1 | 13 | TRBV6-5 | CASSRDREYTIYF | TGTGCCAGCTCCCGGGACAGGGAATACACCATATATTTT
TRBJ1-3 | many | . | 17 | TRBV19 | CASSIAGLRVSGNTIYF | TGTGCCAGTAGTATAGCGGGACTTCGAGTCTCTGGAAACACCATATATTTT
TRBJ2-7 | many | . | 15 | TRBV9 | CAIFFKQKTAYEQYF | TGTGCCATTTTTTTCAAACAGAAGACGGCATACGAGCAGTACTTC
TRBJ2-3 | many | TRBD2 | 17 | TRBV6-2/TRBV6-3 | CASSSPRERGNTDTQYF | TGTGCCAGCAGTTCTCCCCGGGAGCGGGGTAACACAGATACGCAGTATTTT
TRBJ1-2 | many | . | 14 | TRBV4-1 | CASSQGVGGYGYTF | TGCGCCAGCAGCCAAGGAGTCGGTGGTTATGGCTACACCTTC
TRBJ2-3 | many | . | 12 | TRBV5-1 | CASSRGEGTQYF | TGCGCCAGCAGCCGCGGCGAAGGTACGCAGTATTTT
TRBJ2-1 | many | TRBD2 | 18 | TRBV11-3 | CASSPAGIGTSGRDEQFF | TGTGCCAGCAGCCCTGCTGGCATCGGGACTAGCGGACGCGATGAGCAGTTCTTC
TRBJ2-3 | many | TRBD2 | 16 | TRBV4-2 | CASSLAGGASTDTQYF | TGTGCCAGCAGCTTAGCCGGGGGGGCCAGCACAGATACGCAGTATTTT
TRBJ2-7 | many | . | 15 | TRBV9 | CASSVEEGSEYEQYF | TGTGCCAGCAGCGTAGAGGAGGGCTCGGAATACGAGCAGTACTTC
TRBJ1-5 | many | . | 14 | TRBV6-4 | CASSVDGGTRPQHF | TGTGCCAGCAGTGTTGACGGGGGGACCAGGCCCCAGCATTTT
TRBJ1-1 | many | . | 14 | TRBV27 | CASRFGGGNTEAFF | TGTGCCAGCAGGTTCGGGGGTGGGAACACTGAAGCTTTCTTT
TRBJ2-3 | many | . | 14 | TRBV7-2 | CASSPWASTDTQYF | TGTGCCAGCAGCCCCTGGGCTAGCACAGATACGCAGTATTTT
TRBJ1-5 | many | TRBD1 | 14 | TRBV6-5 | CASTSRQGGQPQHF | TGTGCCAGCACCTCTAGACAGGGGGGCCAGCCCCAGCATTTT